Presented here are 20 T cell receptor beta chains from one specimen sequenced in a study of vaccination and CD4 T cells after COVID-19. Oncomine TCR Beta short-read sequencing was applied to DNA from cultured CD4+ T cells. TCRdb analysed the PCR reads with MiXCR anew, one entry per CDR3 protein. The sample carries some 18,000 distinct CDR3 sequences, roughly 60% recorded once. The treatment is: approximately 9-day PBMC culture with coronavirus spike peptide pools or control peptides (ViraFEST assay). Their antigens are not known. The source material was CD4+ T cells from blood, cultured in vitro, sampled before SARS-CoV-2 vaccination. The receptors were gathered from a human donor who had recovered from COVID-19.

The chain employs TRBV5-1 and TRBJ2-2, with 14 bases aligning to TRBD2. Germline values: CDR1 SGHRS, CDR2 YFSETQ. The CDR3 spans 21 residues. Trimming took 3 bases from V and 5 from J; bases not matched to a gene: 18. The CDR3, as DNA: TGCGCCAGCAGCTATCCTGAGACTAGCGGGAGGGCCGGAGGTTATACCGGGGAGCTGTTTTTT. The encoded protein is CASSYPETSGRAGGYTGELFF.

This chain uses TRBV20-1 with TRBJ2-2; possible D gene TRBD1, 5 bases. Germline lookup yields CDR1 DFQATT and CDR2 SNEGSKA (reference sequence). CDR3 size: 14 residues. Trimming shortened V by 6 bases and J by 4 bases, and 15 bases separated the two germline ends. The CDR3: CSAETVLGTGELFF. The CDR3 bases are TGCAGTGCAGAGACAGTTTTGGGCACCGGGGAGCTGTTTTTT.

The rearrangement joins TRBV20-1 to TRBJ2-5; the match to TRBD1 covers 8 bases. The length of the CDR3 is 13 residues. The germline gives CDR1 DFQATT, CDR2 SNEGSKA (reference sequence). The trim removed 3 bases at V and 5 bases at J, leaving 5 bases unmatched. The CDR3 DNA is TGCAGTGCTAGGCCAGGGGGCCGGGAGACCCAGTACTTC. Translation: CSARPGGRETQYF.

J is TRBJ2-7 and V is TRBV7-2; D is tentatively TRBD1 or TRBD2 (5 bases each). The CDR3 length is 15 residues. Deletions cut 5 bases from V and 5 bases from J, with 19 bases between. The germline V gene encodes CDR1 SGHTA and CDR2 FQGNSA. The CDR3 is CASSPFPRGRDEQYF. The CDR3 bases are TGTGCCAGCAGCCCCTTTCCCCGGGGCCGCGACGAGCAGTACTTC. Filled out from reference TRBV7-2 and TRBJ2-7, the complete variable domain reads GAGVSQSPSNKVTEKGKDVELRCDPISGHTALYWYRQSLGQGLEFLIYFQGNSAPDKSGLPSDRFSAERTGGSVSTLTIQRTQQEDSAVYLCASSPFPRGRDEQYFGPGTRLTVT.

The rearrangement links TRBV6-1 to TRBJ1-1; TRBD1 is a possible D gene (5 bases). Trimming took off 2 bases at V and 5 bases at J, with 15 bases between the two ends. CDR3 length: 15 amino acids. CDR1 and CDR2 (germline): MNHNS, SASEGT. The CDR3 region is CASSELGQVGTEAFF. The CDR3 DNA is TGTGCCAGCAGTGAATTGGGGCAGGTGGGGACTGAAGCTTTCTTT.

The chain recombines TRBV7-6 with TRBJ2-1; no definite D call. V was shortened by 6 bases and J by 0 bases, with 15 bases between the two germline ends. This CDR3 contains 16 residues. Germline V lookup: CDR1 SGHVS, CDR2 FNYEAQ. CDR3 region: CASSLRSTDSYNEQFF. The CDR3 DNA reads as TGTGCCAGCAGTCTAAGGTCAACAGACTCCTACAATGAGCAGTTCTTC.

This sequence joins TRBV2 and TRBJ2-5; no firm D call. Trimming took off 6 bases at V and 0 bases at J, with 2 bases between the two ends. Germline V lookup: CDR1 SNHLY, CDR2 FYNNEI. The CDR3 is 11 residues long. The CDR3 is CASRYQETQYF. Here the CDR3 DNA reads TGTGCCAGCAGGTACCAAGAGACCCAGTACTTC.

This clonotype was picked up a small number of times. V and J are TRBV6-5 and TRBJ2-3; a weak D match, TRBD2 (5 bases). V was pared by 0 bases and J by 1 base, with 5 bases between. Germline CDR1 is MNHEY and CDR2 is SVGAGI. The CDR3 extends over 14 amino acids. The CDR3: CASSYSSGTDTQYF. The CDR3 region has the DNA TGTGCCAGCAGTTACTCTAGCGGCACAGATACGCAGTATTTT.

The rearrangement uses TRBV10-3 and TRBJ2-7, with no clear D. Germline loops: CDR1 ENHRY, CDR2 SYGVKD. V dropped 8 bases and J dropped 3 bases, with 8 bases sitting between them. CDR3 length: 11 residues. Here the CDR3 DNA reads TGTGCCATCGGGTCGCTCTACGAGCAGTACTTC. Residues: CAIGSLYEQYF.

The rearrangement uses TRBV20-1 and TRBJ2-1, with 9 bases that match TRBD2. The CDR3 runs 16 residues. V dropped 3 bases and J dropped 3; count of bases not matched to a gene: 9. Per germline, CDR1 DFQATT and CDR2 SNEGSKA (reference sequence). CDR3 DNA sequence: TGCAGTGCTAGGGTATCGGGAGCGGGAGGCTACAATGAGCAGTTCTTC. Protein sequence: CSARVSGAGGYNEQFF.

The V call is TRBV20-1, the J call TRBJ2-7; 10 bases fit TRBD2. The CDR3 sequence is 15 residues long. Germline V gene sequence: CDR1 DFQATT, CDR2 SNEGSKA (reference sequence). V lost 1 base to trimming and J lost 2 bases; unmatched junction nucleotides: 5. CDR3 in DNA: TGCAGTGCTAGAGCGATTACTAGCGGGGCCTACGAGCAGTACTTC. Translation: CSARAITSGAYEQYF.

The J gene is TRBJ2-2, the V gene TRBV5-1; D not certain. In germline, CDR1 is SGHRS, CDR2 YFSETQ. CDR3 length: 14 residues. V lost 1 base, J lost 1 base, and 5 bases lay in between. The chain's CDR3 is CASSLRGNTGELFF. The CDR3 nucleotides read TGCGCCAGCAGCTTGCGCGGGAACACCGGGGAGCTGTTTTTT.

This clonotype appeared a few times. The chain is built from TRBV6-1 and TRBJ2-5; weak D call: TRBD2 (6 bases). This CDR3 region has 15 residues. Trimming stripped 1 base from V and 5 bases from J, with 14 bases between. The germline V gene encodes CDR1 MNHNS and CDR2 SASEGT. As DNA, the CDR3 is TGTGCCAGCAGTGAAGGGTTCACTAGCCTGGAGACCCAGTACTTC. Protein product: CASSEGFTSLETQYF.

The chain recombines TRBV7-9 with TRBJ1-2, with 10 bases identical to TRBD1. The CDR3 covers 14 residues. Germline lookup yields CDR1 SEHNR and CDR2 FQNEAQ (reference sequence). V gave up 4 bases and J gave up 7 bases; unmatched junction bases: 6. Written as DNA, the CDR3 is TGTGCCAGCAGCTCTCCGGGACAGGGGATTGGCTACACCTTC. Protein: CASSSPGQGIGYTF.

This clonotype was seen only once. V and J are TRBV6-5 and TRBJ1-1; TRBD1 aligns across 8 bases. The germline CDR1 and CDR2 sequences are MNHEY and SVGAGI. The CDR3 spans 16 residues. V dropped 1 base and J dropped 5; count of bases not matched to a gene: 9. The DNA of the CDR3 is TGTGCCAGCAGTTACTACCGGACAGGGCTAGGAACTGAAGCTTTCTTT. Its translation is CASSYYRTGLGTEAFF.

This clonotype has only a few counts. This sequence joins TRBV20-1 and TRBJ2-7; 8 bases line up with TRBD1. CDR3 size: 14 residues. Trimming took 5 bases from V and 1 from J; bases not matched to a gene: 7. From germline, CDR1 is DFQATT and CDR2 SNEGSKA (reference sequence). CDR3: CSALRDRRSYEQYF. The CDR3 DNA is TGCAGTGCTCTCCGGGACAGGAGATCCTACGAGCAGTACTTC.

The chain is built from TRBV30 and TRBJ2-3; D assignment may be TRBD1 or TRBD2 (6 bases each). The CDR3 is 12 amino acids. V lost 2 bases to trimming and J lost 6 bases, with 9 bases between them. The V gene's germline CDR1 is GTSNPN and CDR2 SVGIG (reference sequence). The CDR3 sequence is CAWSPGADTQYF. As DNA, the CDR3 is TGTGCCTGGAGTCCGGGGGCGGATACGCAGTATTTT. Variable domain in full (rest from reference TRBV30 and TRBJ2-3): SQTIHQWPATLVQPVGSPLSLECTVEGTSNPNLYWYRQAAGRGLQLLFYSVGIGQISSEVPQNLSASRPQDRQFILSSKKLLLSDSGFYLCAWSPGADTQYFGPGTRLTVL.

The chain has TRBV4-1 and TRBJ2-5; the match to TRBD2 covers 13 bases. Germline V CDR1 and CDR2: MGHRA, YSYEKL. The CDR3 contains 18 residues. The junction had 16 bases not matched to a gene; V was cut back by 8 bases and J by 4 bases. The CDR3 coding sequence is TGCGCCAGCTCGCCCGGACTAGCGGGAGTTTTGTACGGAGAGACCCAGTACTTC. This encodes CASSPGLAGVLYGETQYF.

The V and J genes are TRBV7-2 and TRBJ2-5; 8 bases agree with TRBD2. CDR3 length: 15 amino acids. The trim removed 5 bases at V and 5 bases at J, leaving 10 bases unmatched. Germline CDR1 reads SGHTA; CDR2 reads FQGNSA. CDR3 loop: CASSRSGTSGETQYF. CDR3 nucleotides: TGTGCCAGCAGCCGCTCCGGGACTAGTGGCGAGACCCAGTACTTC.

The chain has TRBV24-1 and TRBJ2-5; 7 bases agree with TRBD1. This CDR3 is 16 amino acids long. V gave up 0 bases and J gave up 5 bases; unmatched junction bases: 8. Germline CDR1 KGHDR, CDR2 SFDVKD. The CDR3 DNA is TGTGCCACCAGTGATTTGGTTTCAGGGGGTTGTGAGACCCAGTACTTC. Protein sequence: CATSDLVSGGCETQYF.